This T cell receptor beta chain was documented in a study of cytomegalovirus exposure and HLA in healthy donors. Study as a whole: In terms of ancestry, the Caucasian-associated cluster contained about 81% of the 350 to 450 genotyped donors.

The CDR3 length is 14 residues. J was trimmed by 0 bases and V by 5 bases; bases with no gene match: 2. Germline V gives CDR1 KGHSH, CDR2 LQKENI. This clone came up once. Antigen specificity is unknown. Broader study findings: Fewer N-insertions (relative to the roughly 630-donor mean) were reportedly seen in an Asian-associated ancestry cluster in a later analysis. Upon later analysis, TCR association rates were observed to vary by HLA locus, being highest for DRB1 and lowest for HLA-C.

With 60 Vbeta and 13 Jbeta primers, the PCR was carried out. This table comes from immunoSEQ multiplex PCR, and its TCRdb copy is limited to in-frame clones, with some not included. This sample has 90,000 to 110,000 clones, with about 83% found just once. Sequences were obtained from PBMCs. The sequence derives from a man in his late teens or twenties in good health and CMV-seronegative. V and J are TRBV18 and TRBJ2-3, with 7 bases lining up with TRBD1. CDR3 protein: CASSGTASTDTQYF. DNA of the CDR3: TGTGCCAGCTCAGGGACAGCTAGCACAGATACGCAGTATTTT.